The 9 T cell receptor beta chains below all came from one sample that was sequenced in a study of shared clonotypes between healthy human individuals. Generated by immunoSEQ multiplex PCR, the TCRdb table keeps only in-frame clones and is missing some. The sample yields millions of clones, about 95% seen once. Only CD45RO-negative cells positively selected for CCR7 counted as naive CD8 cells, so terminally differentiated effector memory CD45RA+ cells were excluded. The material sequenced was naive CD8+ T cells sorted from blood. These receptors were obtained from a man between 18 and 35 years old in good health.

The chain has TRBV5-4 and TRBJ2-3; maybe TRBD1 (6 bases). Germline V gene lookup returns CDR1 SGHNT and CDR2 YYREEE (reference sequence). This CDR3 has 18 residues. V was shortened by 0 bases and J by 2 bases, with 19 bases between the two germline ends. CDR3: CASSLGGRAKLPTDTQYF. Here the CDR3 DNA reads TGTGCCAGCAGCTTGGGGGGGCGAGCGAAGCTTCCCACAGATACGCAGTATTTT.

The chain uses TRBV7-6 and TRBJ2-7; 8 positions agree with TRBD2. The germline gives CDR1 SGHVS, CDR2 FNYEAQ. V shed 1 base and J 5 bases; nucleotides not matched to a gene: 4. This CDR3 contains 14 residues. The CDR3 sequence is CASSLGSGVDEQYF. CDR3 sequence (DNA): TGTGCCAGCAGCTTAGGTAGCGGGGTCGACGAGCAGTACTTC.

V usage is TRBV30 and J usage is TRBJ2-7; D might be TRBD2 (6 bases). The ends were cut back, 1 base at V and 10 bases at J, with 8 bases in the middle. Germline CDR1 and CDR2: GTSNPN and SVGIG (reference sequence). The CDR3 has 10 amino acids. CDR3 bases: TGTGCCTGGAGTGGAGCGGGCCAGTACTTC. This sequence encodes CAWSGAGQYF.

With regard to this clone: A much larger clone lies one base from this, so it may be a read error. This sample includes further DNA sequences coding for the same CDR3. The V call is TRBV2, the J call TRBJ2-7, with D uncertain. The CDR3 totals 11 residues. CDR1 and CDR2 (germline): SNHLY, FYNNEI. Trimming took 3 bases from V and 4 from J, leaving 4 bases between them. CDR3 protein: CASSDSYEQYF. The CDR3 nucleotides read TGTGCCAGCAGTGACTCGTACGAGCAGTACTTC. The whole variable domain, remainder taken from reference TRBV2 and TRBJ2-7, is EPEVTQTPSHQVTQMGQEVILRCVPISNHLYFYWYRQILGQKVEFLVSFYNNEISEKSEIFDDQFSVERPDGSNFTLKIRSTKLEDSAMYFCASSDSYEQYFGPGTRLTVT.

The chain joins TRBV6-5 to TRBJ2-3, with D perhaps TRBD2 (7 bases). CDR3 size: 16 residues. Between the trimmed V and J ends, which lost 2 bases and 6 bases, there was a span of 18 bases. Germline lookup yields CDR1 MNHEY and CDR2 SVGAGI. The CDR3 sequence: CASSYGAGALPDTQYF. In DNA form, the CDR3 reads TGTGCCAGCAGTTACGGGGCGGGGGCCCTTCCTGATACGCAGTATTTT.

This clone showed up just once. This sample also contains other DNA sequences that code for the same CDR3. The V call is TRBV13, the J call TRBJ2-7, with D possibly being TRBD2 (6 bases). The germline V gene encodes CDR1 PRHDT and CDR2 FYEKMQ (reference sequence). The ends were cut back, 3 bases at V and 0 bases at J, with 12 bases in the middle. The CDR3 contains 15 residues. The CDR3 sequence: CASSLSGSSSYEQYF. CDR3 DNA: TGTGCCAGCAGCTTGAGCGGGTCTAGCTCCTACGAGCAGTACTTC.

The chain is built from TRBV9 and TRBJ1-1; D call uncertain. The CDR3 runs to 13 residues. V was cut by 0 bases and J by 0 bases, with 3 bases left in between. Germline values: CDR1 SGDLS, CDR2 YYNGEE. CDR3 protein: CASSVAVNTEAFF. The CDR3, as DNA: TGTGCCAGCAGCGTAGCTGTGAACACTGAAGCTTTCTTT.

The V gene is TRBV28, the J gene TRBJ1-2; a weak D match, TRBD1 (5 bases). Per germline, CDR1 MDHEN and CDR2 SYDVKM. V was shortened by 7 bases and J by 5 bases, with 17 bases between the two germline ends. The length of the CDR3 is 14 residues. In DNA, the CDR3 is TGTGCCAGCACCTGGGGGGACGGGGTATATGGCTACACCTTC. It specifies CASTWGDGVYGYTF.

The chain uses TRBV5-1 and TRBJ2-1; 10 bases are a match to TRBD2. The CDR3 runs to 16 residues. Germline loops: CDR1 SGHRS, CDR2 YFSETQ. J was trimmed by 3 bases and V by 4 bases; bases with no gene match: 7. In DNA, the CDR3 is TGCGCCAGCAGCGTTTTAGCGGGAGGTGACTACAATGAGCAGTTCTTC. Translation gives CASSVLAGGDYNEQFF.